These T cell receptor beta chains were read from a single sample in a study of blood T cell repertoires in COVID-19. TCRdb keeps only in-frame clones here, not all; method: immunoSEQ multiplex PCR. The profile shows 150,000 or so clones, roughly 80% of them singletons. Sequences were obtained from PBMCs or T cells enriched from blood (not recorded which). These receptor sequences come from a man in his forties or fifties who had recovered from COVID-19. Both conserved end residues are part of each CDR3. A D gene is named only where the DNA matches it firmly. Some rows have no size entry. The others give once, few or many, or a class for an expanded clone.

D: TRBD1; size: NA; V: TRBV9; J: TRBJ1-2; DNA: TGTGCCAGCAGCGTAGAAGGGGGCAATTATGGCTACACCTTC; CDR3: CASSVEGGNYGYTF
D: TRBD1; size: once; V: TRBV18; J: TRBJ1-1; DNA: TGTGCCAGCTCACCACAAGAGGGGGCCCGCACTGAAGCTTTCTTT; CDR3: CASSPQEGARTEAFF
D: NA; size: once; V: TRBV2; J: TRBJ2-5; DNA: TGTGCCAGCAAACCTAGTACGTCCCAAGAGACCCAGTACTTC; CDR3: CASKPSTSQETQYF
D: TRBD1; size: once; V: TRBV5-1; J: TRBJ1-4; DNA: TGCGCCAGCAGCTTGGAGGGACAGGGGCCAACTAATGAAAAACTGTTTTTT; CDR3: CASSLEGQGPTNEKLFF
D: NA; size: once; V: TRBV19; J: TRBJ1-5; DNA: TGTGCCAGTAGTATAATAGGCAATCAGCCCCAGCATTTT; CDR3: CASSIIGNQPQHF
D: TRBD1; size: once; V: TRBV13; J: TRBJ2-1; DNA: TGTGCCAGCAGTAAGACAGGGTCGTACGATGAGCAGTTCTTC; CDR3: CASSKTGSYDEQFF
D: NA; size: NA; V: TRBV4-3; J: TRBJ2-7; DNA: TGCGCCAGCGCGAACTTTTTCATTGGCTACGAGCAGTACTTC; CDR3: CASANFFIGYEQYF
D: TRBD1; size: NA; V: TRBV28; J: TRBJ1-6; DNA: TGTGCCAGCCAATTCGGACAGGAAATTTCACCCCTCCACTTT; CDR3: CASQFGQEISPLHF
D: NA; size: NA; V: TRBV25-1; J: TRBJ2-5; DNA: TGTGCCAGCACCCCCGGGACACACCAAGAGACCCAGTACTTC; CDR3: CASTPGTHQETQYF
D: TRBD1; size: NA; V: TRBV7-2; J: TRBJ2-3; DNA: TGTGCCAGCAGCTCCCCTCGAGGGGGCGCAGGGACAGATACGCAGTATTTT; CDR3: CASSSPRGGAGTDTQYF
D: NA; size: NA; V: TRBV11-2; J: TRBJ2-5; DNA: TGTGCCAGCAGCTTAGTGGAGCAAGAGACCCAGTACTTC; CDR3: CASSLVEQETQYF
D: NA; size: NA; V: TRBV7-9; J: TRBJ1-2; DNA: TGTGCCAGCGGCCCTCGGGTGTTTAACTATGGCTACACCTTC; CDR3: CASGPRVFNYGYTF
D: NA; size: once; V: TRBV3-1/TRBV3-2; J: TRBJ1-1; DNA: TGTGCCAGCAGCCCCCGGGGACAAGGCGCTGAAGCTTTCTTT; CDR3: CASSPRGQGAEAFF
D: TRBD1; size: NA; V: TRBV6-4; J: TRBJ1-4; DNA: TGTGCCAGCGCCCGGACAGGGGGCAGTGAAAAACTGTTTTTT; CDR3: CASARTGGSEKLFF
D: TRBD1; size: NA; V: TRBV28; J: TRBJ2-5; DNA: TGTGCCAGCAGCTCCGGATCCGGGACAGTCCAAGAGACCCAGTACTTC; CDR3: CASSSGSGTVQETQYF
D: TRBD1; size: NA; V: TRBV15; J: TRBJ1-1; DNA: TGTGCCACCAGCCCCTCGACAGGGTTGAGCGCTGAAGCTTTCTTT; CDR3: CATSPSTGLSAEAFF
D: TRBD2; size: NA; V: TRBV7-3; J: TRBJ2-1; DNA: TGTGCCAGCAGTCCGAATTTCGGGACTAGCGGGGGGCAAACTAAGCAGTTCTTC; CDR3: CASSPNFGTSGGQTKQFF
D: TRBD1; size: NA; V: TRBV5-1; J: TRBJ1-5; DNA: TGCGCCAGCAGCCCGGGGGACAGGGACCATCAGCCCCAGCATTTT; CDR3: CASSPGDRDHQPQHF
D: NA; size: NA; V: TRBV14; J: TRBJ1-4; DNA: TGTGCCAGCAGCCCCTACCAGGTCGAAAAACTGTTTTTT; CDR3: CASSPYQVEKLFF
D: TRBD1; size: NA; V: TRBV28; J: TRBJ2-7; DNA: TGTGCCATGGGACAGGGTGGGACCTACGAGCAGTACTTC; CDR3: CAMGQGGTYEQYF